Below, one T cell receptor (beta chain) is given with its context. The antigen is undetermined. Authors' processing steps: ImmunoSEQ yielded junction-only sequences lacking quality scores, so filtering differed. Using immunoSEQ multiplex PCR, the repertoire was profiled, and TCRdb retains in-frame clones only, with some absent. V and J calls and clone size are as listed in that table; D and trimming were resolved from the DNA. The data hold millions of clones, with approximately 94% observed a single time. The data derive from a study of shared clonotypes between healthy human individuals. Findings of the study overall: All-four-donor shared clonotypes had higher generation probabilities than non-shared clonotypes did.

Only CD45RO-negative cells positively selected for CCR7 counted as naive CD8 cells, so terminally differentiated effector memory CD45RA+ cells were excluded. HIV-negative, healthy adults without recent acute infections or vaccinations were the donors. V lost 4 bases and J lost 5, with 9 bases in between. This CDR3 is 13 amino acids long. CDR1 and CDR2 from the germline V gene are SGHVS and FQNEAQ. The sequence was collected from a man younger than 35 in good health. The sequencing input was naive CD8+ T cells sorted from blood. J is TRBJ2-1 and V is TRBV7-8; D perhaps matches TRBD2 (5 bases). The CDR3 here is CASSSGVNNEQFF. CDR3 in DNA: TGTGCCAGCAGCTCCGGGGTAAACAATGAGCAGTTCTTC.